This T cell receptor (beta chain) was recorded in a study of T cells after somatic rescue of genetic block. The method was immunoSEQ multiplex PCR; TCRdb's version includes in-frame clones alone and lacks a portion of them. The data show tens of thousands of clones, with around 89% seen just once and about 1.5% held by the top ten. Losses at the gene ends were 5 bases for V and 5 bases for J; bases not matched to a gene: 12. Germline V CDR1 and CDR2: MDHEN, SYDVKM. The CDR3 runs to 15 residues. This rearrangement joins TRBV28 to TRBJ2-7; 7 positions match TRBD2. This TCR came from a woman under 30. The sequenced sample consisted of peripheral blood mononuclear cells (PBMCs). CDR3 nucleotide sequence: TGTGCCAGCAGTCTCCGAGGGGCTAGCGGAAACGAGCAGTACTTC. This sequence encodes CASSLRGASGNEQYF.